The entry below describes one TCR beta chain. The sample originates from a study of cytomegalovirus exposure and HLA in healthy donors. TCRdb keeps only in-frame clones here, not all; method: immunoSEQ multiplex PCR. Of about 89,000 clones listed, roughly 84% are singletons. V gave up 4 bases and J gave up 0 bases, with 11 bases separating them. Germline V gene data show CDR1 as SGDLS and CDR2 as YYNGEE. This CDR3 spans 15 amino acids. The V call is TRBV9, the J call TRBJ2-1; a weak D match, TRBD1 (5 bases). This clonotype originated in a woman aged 18-35 years in good health and CMV-seropositive. The sequencing sample was made of PBMCs. CDR3 sequence: CASSLSGHSYNEQFF. The CDR3 DNA follows: TGTGCCAGCAGCCTCTCAGGACACTCCTACAATGAGCAGTTCTTC.